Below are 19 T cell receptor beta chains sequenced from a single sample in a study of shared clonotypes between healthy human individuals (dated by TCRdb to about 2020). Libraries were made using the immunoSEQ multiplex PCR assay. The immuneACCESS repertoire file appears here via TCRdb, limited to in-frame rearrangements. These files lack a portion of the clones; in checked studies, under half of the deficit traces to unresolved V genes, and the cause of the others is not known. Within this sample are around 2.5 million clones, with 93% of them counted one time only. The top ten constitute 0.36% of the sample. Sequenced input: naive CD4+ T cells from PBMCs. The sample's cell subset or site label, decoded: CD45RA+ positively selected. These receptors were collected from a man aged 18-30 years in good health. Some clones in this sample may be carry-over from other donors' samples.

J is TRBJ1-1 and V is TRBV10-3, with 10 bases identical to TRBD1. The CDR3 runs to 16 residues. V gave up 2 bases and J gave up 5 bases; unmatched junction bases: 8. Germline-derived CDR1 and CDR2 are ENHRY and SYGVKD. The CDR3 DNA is TGTGCCATCAGTGAGCCTTCGGACAGGGGGAAGACTGAAGCTTTCTTT. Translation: CAISEPSDRGKTEAFF.

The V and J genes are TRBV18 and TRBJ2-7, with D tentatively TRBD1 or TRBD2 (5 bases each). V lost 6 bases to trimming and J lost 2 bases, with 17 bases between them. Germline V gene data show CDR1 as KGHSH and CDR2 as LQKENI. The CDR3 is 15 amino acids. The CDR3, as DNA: TGTGCCAGCTCCACCAAAGGGACGGGCGCCTACGAGCAGTACTTC. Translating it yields CASSTKGTGAYEQYF.

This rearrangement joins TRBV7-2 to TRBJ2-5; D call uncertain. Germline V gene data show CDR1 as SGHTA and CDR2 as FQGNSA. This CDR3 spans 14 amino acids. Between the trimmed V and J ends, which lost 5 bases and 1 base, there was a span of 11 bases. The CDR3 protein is CASSPHRSQETQYF. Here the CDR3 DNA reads TGTGCCAGCAGCCCCCATCGGTCCCAAGAGACCCAGTACTTC.

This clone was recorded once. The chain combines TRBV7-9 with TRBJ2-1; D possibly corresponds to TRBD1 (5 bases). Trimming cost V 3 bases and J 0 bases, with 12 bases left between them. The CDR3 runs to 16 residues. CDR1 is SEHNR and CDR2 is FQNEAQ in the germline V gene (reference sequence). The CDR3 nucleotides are TGTGCCAGCAGCTTGGGGCGACAGACCTCCTACAATGAGCAGTTCTTC. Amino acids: CASSLGRQTSYNEQFF.

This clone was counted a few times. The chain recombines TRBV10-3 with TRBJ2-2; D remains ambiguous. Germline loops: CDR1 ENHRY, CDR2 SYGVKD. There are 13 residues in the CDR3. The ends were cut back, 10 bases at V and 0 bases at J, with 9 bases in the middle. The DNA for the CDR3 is TGTGCCACCAACACCGCGAACACCGGGGAGCTGTTTTTT. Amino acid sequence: CATNTANTGELFF.

The CDR3 sequence is CASSTGGGLFVYEQYF. The DNA for the CDR3 is TGTGCCAGCAGCACTGGCGGGGGGCTCTTCGTCTACGAGCAGTACTTC. The rearrangement uses TRBV28 and TRBJ2-7, with 8 bases matching TRBD2. In germline, CDR1 is MDHEN, CDR2 SYDVKM. After removal of 6 bases from V and 3 bases from J, the junction contained 13 bases not matched to a gene. This CDR3 comprises 16 residues.

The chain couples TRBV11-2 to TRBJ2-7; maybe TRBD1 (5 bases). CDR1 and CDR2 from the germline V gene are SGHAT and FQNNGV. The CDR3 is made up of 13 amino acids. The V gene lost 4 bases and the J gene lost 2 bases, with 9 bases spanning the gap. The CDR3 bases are TGTGCCAGCAGCTATGGGGCACCCTACGAGCAGTACTTC. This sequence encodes CASSYGAPYEQYF.

In nucleotides, the CDR3 is TGTGCCAGCACCCCAGGGATCGGGCGGCCCCAGCATTTT. Its protein is CASTPGIGRPQHF. V is TRBV6-6 and J is TRBJ1-5, with D possibly TRBD1 on 5 matching bases. Trimming left V 7 bases short and J 9 bases short, with 16 bases between. Germline lookup yields CDR1 MNHNY and CDR2 SVGAGI (reference sequence). The CDR3 totals 13 residues.

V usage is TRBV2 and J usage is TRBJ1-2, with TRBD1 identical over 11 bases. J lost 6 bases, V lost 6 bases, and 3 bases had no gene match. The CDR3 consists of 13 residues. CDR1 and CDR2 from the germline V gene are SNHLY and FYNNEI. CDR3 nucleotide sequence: TGTGCCAGCAGGGACAGGGGGCGAGATGGCTACACCTTC. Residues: CASRDRGRDGYTF.

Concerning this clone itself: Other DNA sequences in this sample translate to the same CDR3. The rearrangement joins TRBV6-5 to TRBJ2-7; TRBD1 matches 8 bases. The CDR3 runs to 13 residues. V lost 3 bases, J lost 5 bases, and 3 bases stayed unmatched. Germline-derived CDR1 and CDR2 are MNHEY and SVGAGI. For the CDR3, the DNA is TGTGCCAGCAGTTATAGACAGGGGAACGAGCAGTACTTC. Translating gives CASSYRQGNEQYF.

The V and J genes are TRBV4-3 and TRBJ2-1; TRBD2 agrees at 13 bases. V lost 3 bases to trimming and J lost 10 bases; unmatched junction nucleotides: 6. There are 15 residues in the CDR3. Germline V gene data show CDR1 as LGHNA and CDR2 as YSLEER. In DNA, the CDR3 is TGCGCCAGCAGCCAGACTAGCGGGAGGAGAGTGGAGCAGTTCTTC. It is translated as CASSQTSGRRVEQFF.

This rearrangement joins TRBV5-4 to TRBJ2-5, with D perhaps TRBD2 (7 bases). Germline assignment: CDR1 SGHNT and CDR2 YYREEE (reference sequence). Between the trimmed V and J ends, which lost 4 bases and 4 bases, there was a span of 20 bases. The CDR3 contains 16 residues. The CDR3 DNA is TGTGCCAGCAGCCAATCCACTTGGGGGGGCCGAGAGACCCAGTACTTC. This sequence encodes CASSQSTWGGRETQYF.

CDR3 in amino acids: CASSASNRGEAFF. For the CDR3, the DNA is TGCGCCAGCAGCGCGTCAAACAGGGGTGAAGCTTTCTTT. This chain joins TRBV5-1 and TRBJ1-1, with TRBD1 matching over 7 bases. This CDR3 is built from 13 residues. J lost 7 bases, V lost 4 bases, and 7 bases had no gene match. Germline CDR1 SGHRS, CDR2 YFSETQ.

CDR3 sequence reads: CASSSISTGGEQFF. CDR3 nucleotide sequence: TGTGCCAGCAGCTCGATCTCCACGGGGGGTGAGCAGTTCTTC. The gene calls are TRBV5-6 and TRBJ2-1; the match to TRBD2 covers 7 bases. CDR1 and CDR2 (germline): SGHDT, YYEEEE. The CDR3 has 14 residues. The ends lost 3 bases at V and 9 bases at J; junction bases unmatched: 9.

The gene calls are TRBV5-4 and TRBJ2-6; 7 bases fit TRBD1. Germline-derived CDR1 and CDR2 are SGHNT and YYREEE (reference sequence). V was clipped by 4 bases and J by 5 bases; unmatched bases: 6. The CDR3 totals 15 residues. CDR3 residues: CASSEPGQRANVLTF. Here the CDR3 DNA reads TGTGCCAGCAGCGAGCCGGGACAGAGGGCCAACGTCCTGACTTTC.

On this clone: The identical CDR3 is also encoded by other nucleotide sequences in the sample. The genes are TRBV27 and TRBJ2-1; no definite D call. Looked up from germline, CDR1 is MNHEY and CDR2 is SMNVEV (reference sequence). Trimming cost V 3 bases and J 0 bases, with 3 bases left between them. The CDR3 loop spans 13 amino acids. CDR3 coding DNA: TGTGCCAGCAGTTTTAGCTCCTACAATGAGCAGTTCTTC. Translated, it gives CASSFSSYNEQFF.

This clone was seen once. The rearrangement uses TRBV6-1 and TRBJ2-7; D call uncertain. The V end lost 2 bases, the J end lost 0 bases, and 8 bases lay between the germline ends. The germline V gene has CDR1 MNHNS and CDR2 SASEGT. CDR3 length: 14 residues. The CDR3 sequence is CASSEMGNSYEQYF. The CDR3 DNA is TGTGCCAGCAGTGAAATGGGGAACTCCTACGAGCAGTACTTC.

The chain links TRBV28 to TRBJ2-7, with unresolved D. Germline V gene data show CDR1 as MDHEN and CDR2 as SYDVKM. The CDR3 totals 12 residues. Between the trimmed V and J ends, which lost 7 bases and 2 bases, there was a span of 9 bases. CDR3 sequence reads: CASKATTYEQYF. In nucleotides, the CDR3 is TGTGCCAGCAAGGCCACGACCTACGAGCAGTACTTC.

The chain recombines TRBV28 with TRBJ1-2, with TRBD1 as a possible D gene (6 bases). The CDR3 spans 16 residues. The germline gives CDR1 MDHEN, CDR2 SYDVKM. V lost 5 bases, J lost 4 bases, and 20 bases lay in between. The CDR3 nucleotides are TGTGCCAGCAGTATTCCCGGGACATATATTGGCTATGGCTACACCTTC. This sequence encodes CASSIPGTYIGYGYTF.